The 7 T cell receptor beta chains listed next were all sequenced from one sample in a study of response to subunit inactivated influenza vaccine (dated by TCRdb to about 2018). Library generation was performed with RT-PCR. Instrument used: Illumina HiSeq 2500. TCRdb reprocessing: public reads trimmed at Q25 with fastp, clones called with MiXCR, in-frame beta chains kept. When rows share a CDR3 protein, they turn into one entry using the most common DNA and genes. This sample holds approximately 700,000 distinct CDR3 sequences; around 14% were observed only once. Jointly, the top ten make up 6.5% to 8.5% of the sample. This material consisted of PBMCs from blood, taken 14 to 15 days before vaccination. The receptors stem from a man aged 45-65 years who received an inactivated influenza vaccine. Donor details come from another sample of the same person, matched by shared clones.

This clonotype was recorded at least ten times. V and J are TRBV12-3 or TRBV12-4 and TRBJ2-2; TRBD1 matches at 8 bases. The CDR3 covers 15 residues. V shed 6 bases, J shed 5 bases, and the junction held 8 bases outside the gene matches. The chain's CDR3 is CASSPRQGATGELFF. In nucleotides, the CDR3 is TGTGCCAGCAGCCCCCGGCAGGGGGCAACCGGGGAGCTGTTTTTT.

The CDR3 reads CSVGLGTEAFF. In DNA form, the CDR3 reads TGCAGCGTGGGGTTGGGCACTGAAGCTTTCTTT. The chain links TRBV29-1 to TRBJ1-1; D is undetermined. Germline V gene lookup returns CDR1 SQVTM and CDR2 ANQGSEA. Trimming took off 6 bases at V and 4 bases at J, with 9 bases between the two ends. This CDR3 is 11 amino acids long.

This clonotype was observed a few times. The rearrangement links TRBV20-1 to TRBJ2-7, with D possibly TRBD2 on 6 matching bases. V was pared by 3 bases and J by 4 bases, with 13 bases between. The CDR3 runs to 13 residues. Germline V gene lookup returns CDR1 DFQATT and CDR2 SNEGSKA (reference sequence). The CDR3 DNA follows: TGCAGTGCTAGGGCGGGGTGGGCTTACGAGCAGTACTTC. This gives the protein CSARAGWAYEQYF.

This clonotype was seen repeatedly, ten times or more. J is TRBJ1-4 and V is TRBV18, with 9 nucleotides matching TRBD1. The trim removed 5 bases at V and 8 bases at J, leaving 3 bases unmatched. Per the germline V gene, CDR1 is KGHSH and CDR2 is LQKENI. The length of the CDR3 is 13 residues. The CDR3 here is CASSAGQGEKLFF. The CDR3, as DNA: TGTGCCAGCTCAGCGGGACAGGGAGAAAAACTGTTTTTT.

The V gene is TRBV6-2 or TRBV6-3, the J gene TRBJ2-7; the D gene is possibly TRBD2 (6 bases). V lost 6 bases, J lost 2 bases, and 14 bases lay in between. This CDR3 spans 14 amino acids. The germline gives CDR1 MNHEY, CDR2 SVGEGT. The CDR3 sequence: CASREGNSPYEQYF. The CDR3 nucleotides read TGTGCCAGCAGGGAGGGGAACAGCCCCTACGAGCAGTACTTC.

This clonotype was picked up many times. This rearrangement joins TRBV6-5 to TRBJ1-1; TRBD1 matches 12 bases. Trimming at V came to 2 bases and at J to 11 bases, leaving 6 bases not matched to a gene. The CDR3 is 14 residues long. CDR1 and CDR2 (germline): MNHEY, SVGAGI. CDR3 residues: CASSYGPGQGAAFF. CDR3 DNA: TGTGCCAGCAGTTACGGTCCGGGACAGGGGGCTGCTTTCTTT.

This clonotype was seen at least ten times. CDR3 coding DNA: TGTGCCTCATCGGCGGGCTATGGCTACACCTTC. Protein product: CASSAGYGYTF. The chain uses TRBV10-3 and TRBJ1-2; D call uncertain. Trimming pared 11 bases from V and 4 bases from J, leaving 11 bases between. CDR1 is ENHRY and CDR2 is SYGVKD in the germline V gene. CDR3 length: 11 amino acids.